These T cell receptor beta chains were read from a single sample in a study of blood T cell repertoires in COVID-19. Assay used: immunoSEQ multiplex PCR; TCRdb lists only in-frame clones, some missing. There are 15,000 to 25,000 clones in the sample; 79% occur only once, and roughly 56% lies in the top ten. The sequenced sample consisted of peripheral blood. These receptors originate from an elderly man with acute or convalescent COVID-19. CDR3s include the opening cysteine and the closing phenylalanine or tryptophan. D genes are given only for firm matches. Rows give clone size only sometimes, using once, few, many, or a class for an expanded clone.

cdr3_nt: TGTGCCAGCAGCTTATATCCGGGTCCTAGCACAGATACGCAGTATTTT
cdr3_aa: CASSLYPGPSTDTQYF
d_call: -
clone_size: once
v_call: TRBV7-9
j_call: TRBJ2-3

cdr3_nt: TGTGCCAGCAGCTTGGGGGGGGTCCCAAAGCCCCAGCATTTT
cdr3_aa: CASSLGGVPKPQHF
d_call: -
clone_size: once
v_call: TRBV5-6
j_call: TRBJ1-5

cdr3_nt: TGTGCCAGCAAATGGTACAGTAGCACTGAAGCTTTCTTT
cdr3_aa: CASKWYSSTEAFF
d_call: -
clone_size: -
v_call: TRBV27
j_call: TRBJ1-1

cdr3_nt: TGTGCCAGCAGCTCGCAGGGTTTTACCTATGGCTACACCTTC
cdr3_aa: CASSSQGFTYGYTF
d_call: -
clone_size: few
v_call: TRBV5-4
j_call: TRBJ1-2

cdr3_nt: TGTGCCAGCCACGGGGGGGCCAAAGGGACCCAGTACTTC
cdr3_aa: CASHGGAKGTQYF
d_call: TRBD2
clone_size: -
v_call: TRBV11-1
j_call: TRBJ2-5

cdr3_nt: TGCAGTGCTAGTACAGGGGACTATGGCTACACCTTC
cdr3_aa: CSASTGDYGYTF
d_call: TRBD1
clone_size: -
v_call: TRBV20-1
j_call: TRBJ1-2

cdr3_nt: TGCAGCGTTCGGACTTACGACAATGAGCAGTTCTTC
cdr3_aa: CSVRTYDNEQFF
d_call: -
clone_size: -
v_call: TRBV29-1
j_call: TRBJ2-1

cdr3_nt: TGTGCCAGATCCATTGGGGGACAGCTGAACACTGAAGCTTTCTTT
cdr3_aa: CARSIGGQLNTEAFF
d_call: -
clone_size: -
v_call: TRBV21-1
j_call: TRBJ1-1

cdr3_nt: TGTGCCAGTAGTAACCAGGGTCGCGCCTATGGCTACACCTTC
cdr3_aa: CASSNQGRAYGYTF
d_call: -
clone_size: once
v_call: TRBV19
j_call: TRBJ1-2

cdr3_nt: TGTGCCAGCAGCTTTAGGGCAGGGGTTTACAATGAGCAGTTCTTC
cdr3_aa: CASSFRAGVYNEQFF
d_call: -
clone_size: once
v_call: TRBV5-8
j_call: TRBJ2-1

cdr3_nt: TGTGCCAGCAGCGCAGGACTAGACTACAATGAGCAGTTCTTC
cdr3_aa: CASSAGLDYNEQFF
d_call: TRBD2
clone_size: -
v_call: TRBV9
j_call: TRBJ2-1

cdr3_nt: TGTGCCAGCAGCCAAGATACGACAGGGGGCGTGAGGGGCTACACCTTC
cdr3_aa: CASSQDTTGGVRGYTF
d_call: TRBD1
clone_size: -
v_call: TRBV4-2
j_call: TRBJ1-2

cdr3_nt: TGTGCCAGCAGTGATCGAACAGGATTCCAAGAGACCCAGTACTTC
cdr3_aa: CASSDRTGFQETQYF
d_call: -
clone_size: -
v_call: TRBV6-1
j_call: TRBJ2-5

cdr3_nt: TGTGCCAGCAGTTACTCACCAGCGGGAGTGGGCGAGCAGTACTTC
cdr3_aa: CASSYSPAGVGEQYF
d_call: TRBD2
clone_size: -
v_call: TRBV6-2/TRBV6-3
j_call: TRBJ2-7

cdr3_nt: TGCGCCAGCAGCTTCAGGGAGGACTATGGCTACACCTTC
cdr3_aa: CASSFREDYGYTF
d_call: -
clone_size: -
v_call: TRBV5-1
j_call: TRBJ1-2

cdr3_nt: TGCAGCGTTGTGTCGAGTGGGAGACCAGATACGCAGTATTTT
cdr3_aa: CSVVSSGRPDTQYF
d_call: -
clone_size: -
v_call: TRBV29-1
j_call: TRBJ2-3

cdr3_nt: TGCGCCAGCAGCTCGGACAGCGCGAACACCGGGGAGCTGTTTTTT
cdr3_aa: CASSSDSANTGELFF
d_call: -
clone_size: -
v_call: TRBV5-1
j_call: TRBJ2-2

cdr3_nt: TGCGCCAGCAGCTTGGCCCTGCGGGGAAACTATGGCTACACCTTC
cdr3_aa: CASSLALRGNYGYTF
d_call: -
clone_size: -
v_call: TRBV5-1
j_call: TRBJ1-2

cdr3_nt: TGTGCCAGTAGTCCCGAAGCTTCGAGGGGACAACATGGCTACACCTTC
cdr3_aa: CASSPEASRGQHGYTF
d_call: -
clone_size: -
v_call: TRBV19
j_call: TRBJ1-2

cdr3_nt: TGCGCCAGCAGCTTGGCGGACGAGCAGTACTTC
cdr3_aa: CASSLADEQYF
d_call: -
clone_size: -
v_call: TRBV5-1
j_call: TRBJ2-7

cdr3_nt: TGCGCCAGCAGCGCGCAGGGGGATGTCACTGAAGCTTTCTTT
cdr3_aa: CASSAQGDVTEAFF
d_call: TRBD1
clone_size: -
v_call: TRBV5-1
j_call: TRBJ1-1

cdr3_nt: TGTGCCAGCTGTAGACTAGCGGGATACAATGAGCAGTTCTTC
cdr3_aa: CASCRLAGYNEQFF
d_call: TRBD2
clone_size: -
v_call: TRBV28
j_call: TRBJ2-1

cdr3_nt: TGTGCCTGGAGCAGGGATTTAACTGGAAACACCATATATTTT
cdr3_aa: CAWSRDLTGNTIYF
d_call: -
clone_size: -
v_call: TRBV30
j_call: TRBJ1-3

cdr3_nt: TGTGCCAGCAGTTACCTAGCGGGTGGGACAGATACGCAGTATTTT
cdr3_aa: CASSYLAGGTDTQYF
d_call: TRBD2
clone_size: -
v_call: TRBV6-5
j_call: TRBJ2-3

cdr3_nt: TGTGCCAGCTCACCCAACTACCCGGGGAGTGGTACAGATACGCAGTATTTT
cdr3_aa: CASSPNYPGSGTDTQYF
d_call: -
clone_size: once
v_call: TRBV18
j_call: TRBJ2-3

cdr3_nt: TGTGCCAGCAGCCGGGACAGGGTCGTCGGCTACACCTTC
cdr3_aa: CASSRDRVVGYTF
d_call: TRBD1
clone_size: -
v_call: TRBV16
j_call: TRBJ1-2

cdr3_nt: TGTGCCAGCAGCTCGGCGTCCCGACTAGCGGGCCGAAGAACCTACAATGAGCAGTTCTTC
cdr3_aa: CASSSASRLAGRRTYNEQFF
d_call: TRBD2
clone_size: -
v_call: TRBV7-6
j_call: TRBJ2-1

cdr3_nt: TGTGCCATACGGGGGGGGTTGAGCACTGAAGCTTTCTTT
cdr3_aa: CAIRGGLSTEAFF
d_call: -
clone_size: -
v_call: TRBV18
j_call: TRBJ1-1

cdr3_nt: TGTGCCATCAGTGAGTCTCCAAGCAATCAGCCCCAGCATTTT
cdr3_aa: CAISESPSNQPQHF
d_call: -
clone_size: -
v_call: TRBV10-3
j_call: TRBJ1-5

cdr3_nt: TGCAGCGTTCAAAGAGGACAGTTGAACACTGAAGCTTTCTTT
cdr3_aa: CSVQRGQLNTEAFF
d_call: -
clone_size: -
v_call: TRBV29-1
j_call: TRBJ1-1

cdr3_nt: TGTGCCTGGACCGAATCAGGACTGCCCGGAGGTGAAGCTTTCTTT
cdr3_aa: CAWTESGLPGGEAFF
d_call: -
clone_size: -
v_call: TRBV30
j_call: TRBJ1-1

cdr3_nt: TGCGCCAGCAGCCCGACAAGCGAAGGGGCTAGGGCTAACTATGGCTACACCTTC
cdr3_aa: CASSPTSEGARANYGYTF
d_call: -
clone_size: once
v_call: TRBV5-1
j_call: TRBJ1-2

cdr3_nt: TGTGCCAGCAGTTTTGGATTCGGACACACGAACACTGAAGCTTTCTTT
cdr3_aa: CASSFGFGHTNTEAFF
d_call: -
clone_size: -
v_call: TRBV6-5
j_call: TRBJ1-1

cdr3_nt: TGTGCCAGCAGCTTATCTAGCGGACCGTACAATGAGCAGTTCTTC
cdr3_aa: CASSLSSGPYNEQFF
d_call: TRBD2
clone_size: -
v_call: TRBV7-3
j_call: TRBJ2-1

cdr3_nt: TGTGCCAGCAGTGCCCGGGACTCCGTCAATGAGCAGTTCTTC
cdr3_aa: CASSARDSVNEQFF
d_call: -
clone_size: -
v_call: TRBV6-2/TRBV6-3
j_call: TRBJ2-1

cdr3_nt: TGTGCCAGTAGCACCAGGGAATCTAAGCGAGGTGGCTACACCTTC
cdr3_aa: CASSTRESKRGGYTF
d_call: -
clone_size: -
v_call: TRBV19
j_call: TRBJ1-2

cdr3_nt: TGTGCCAGCTCACCAAGTATGACAGGGCCTCAAGGTTCACCCCTCCACTTT
cdr3_aa: CASSPSMTGPQGSPLHF
d_call: TRBD1
clone_size: -
v_call: TRBV18
j_call: TRBJ1-6

cdr3_nt: TGCGCCAGCAGCTTGGCCGGACTAGCGGGAGGTGCAGATACGCAGTATTTT
cdr3_aa: CASSLAGLAGGADTQYF
d_call: TRBD2
clone_size: -
v_call: TRBV5-1
j_call: TRBJ2-3

cdr3_nt: TGTGCCTCCACGACTAGCGGGATCTCCCCACTACACACAGATACGCAGTATTTT
cdr3_aa: CASTTSGISPLHTDTQYF
d_call: TRBD2
clone_size: -
v_call: TRBV30
j_call: TRBJ2-3

cdr3_nt: TGCGCCAGCAGCCAAGCTCCCCAGGGCGGCTACAATGAGCAGTTCTTC
cdr3_aa: CASSQAPQGGYNEQFF
d_call: -
clone_size: -
v_call: TRBV4-3
j_call: TRBJ2-1

cdr3_nt: TGTGCCACCAGTGATTCTAGCGGCCCAGATACGCAGTATTTT
cdr3_aa: CATSDSSGPDTQYF
d_call: TRBD2
clone_size: -
v_call: TRBV24-1
j_call: TRBJ2-3

cdr3_nt: TGTGCCTGGAGGGACATCGGGACTAGCGGGAGTATAAATACGCAGTATTTT
cdr3_aa: CAWRDIGTSGSINTQYF
d_call: TRBD2
clone_size: -
v_call: TRBV30
j_call: TRBJ2-3

cdr3_nt: TGTGCCAGCAAACAGGACAGGTCGAATGAGCAGTTCTTC
cdr3_aa: CASKQDRSNEQFF
d_call: TRBD1
clone_size: once
v_call: TRBV12-3/TRBV12-4
j_call: TRBJ2-1

cdr3_nt: TGTGCCAGCAGCTTACTAGCGGGAGGGCACAATGAGCAGTTCTTC
cdr3_aa: CASSLLAGGHNEQFF
d_call: TRBD2
clone_size: -
v_call: TRBV11-3
j_call: TRBJ2-1

cdr3_nt: TGTGCCAGCAGCCAAGACTCGACTAGCGGGGACATTCAGTACTTC
cdr3_aa: CASSQDSTSGDIQYF
d_call: TRBD2
clone_size: -
v_call: TRBV3-1/TRBV3-2
j_call: TRBJ2-4

cdr3_nt: TGTGCCAGCAGCTTAAAAGGGACTAGCGGGAGAAGTGTGGGCAATGAGCAGTTCTTC
cdr3_aa: CASSLKGTSGRSVGNEQFF
d_call: TRBD2
clone_size: -
v_call: TRBV7-8
j_call: TRBJ2-1

cdr3_nt: TGTGCCAGTAGCGCCCTGGGAGGGACGGCTGAAGCTTTCTTT
cdr3_aa: CASSALGGTAEAFF
d_call: -
clone_size: -
v_call: TRBV19
j_call: TRBJ1-1

cdr3_nt: TGTGCCAGCAGATTAGGGACAGGCTATTATAATTCACCCCTCCACTTT
cdr3_aa: CASRLGTGYYNSPLHF
d_call: TRBD1
clone_size: -
v_call: TRBV28
j_call: TRBJ1-6

cdr3_nt: TGTGCCAGCAGCCAAGATAGTGACAGCAATTATGCAAATCAGCCCCAGCATTTT
cdr3_aa: CASSQDSDSNYANQPQHF
d_call: -
clone_size: once
v_call: TRBV3-1/TRBV3-2
j_call: TRBJ1-5

cdr3_nt: TGTGCCAGCAGCGGTGGGACAGGGGGCTATGGCTACACCTTC
cdr3_aa: CASSGGTGGYGYTF
d_call: TRBD1
clone_size: -
v_call: TRBV6-4
j_call: TRBJ1-2

cdr3_nt: TGCGCCAGCAGCTTCGTCGGGACTAGCGGTACCGGGGAGCTGTTTTTT
cdr3_aa: CASSFVGTSGTGELFF
d_call: TRBD2
clone_size: once
v_call: TRBV5-1
j_call: TRBJ2-2

cdr3_nt: TGTGCCAGTAGTATAAAGGACGGGGACAATCAGCCCCAGCATTTT
cdr3_aa: CASSIKDGDNQPQHF
d_call: -
clone_size: -
v_call: TRBV19
j_call: TRBJ1-5